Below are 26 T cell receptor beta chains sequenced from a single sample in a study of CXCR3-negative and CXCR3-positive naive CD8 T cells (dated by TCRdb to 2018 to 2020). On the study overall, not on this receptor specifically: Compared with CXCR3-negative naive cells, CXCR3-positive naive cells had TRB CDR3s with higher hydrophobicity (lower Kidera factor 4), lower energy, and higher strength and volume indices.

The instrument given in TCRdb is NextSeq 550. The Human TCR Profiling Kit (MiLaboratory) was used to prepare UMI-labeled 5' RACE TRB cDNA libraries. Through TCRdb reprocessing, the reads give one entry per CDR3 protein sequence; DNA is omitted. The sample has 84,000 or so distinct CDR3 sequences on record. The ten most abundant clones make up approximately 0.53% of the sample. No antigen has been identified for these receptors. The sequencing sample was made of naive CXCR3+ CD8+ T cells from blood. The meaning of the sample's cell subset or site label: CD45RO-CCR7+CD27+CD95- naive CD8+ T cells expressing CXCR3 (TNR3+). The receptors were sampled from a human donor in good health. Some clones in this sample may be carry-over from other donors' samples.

CDR3: CAGQGDTGELFF. The V gene is TRBV3-1, the J gene TRBJ2-2; TCRdb selects TRBD1, and the lack of DNA leaves this call unchecked. Germline V gives CDR1 LGHDT, CDR2 YNNKEL (reference sequence). CDR3 length equals 12 residues.

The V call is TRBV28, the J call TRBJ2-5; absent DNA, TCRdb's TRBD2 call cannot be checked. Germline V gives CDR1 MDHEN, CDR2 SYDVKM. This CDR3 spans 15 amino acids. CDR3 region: CASSRVAGGEETQYF.

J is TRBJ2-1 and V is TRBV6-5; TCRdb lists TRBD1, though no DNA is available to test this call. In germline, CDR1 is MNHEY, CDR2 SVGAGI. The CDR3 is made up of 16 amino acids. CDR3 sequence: CASSYSGGTATSEQFF.

The CDR3: CASRHNSGNTIYF. J is TRBJ1-3 and V is TRBV4-2. The CDR3 is 13 amino acids. Germline CDR1 is LGHNA and CDR2 is YNFKEQ.

CDR3 region: CASSPTGQNTEAFF. The gene calls are TRBV7-9 and TRBJ1-1. CDR3 length: 14 amino acids. Looked up from germline, CDR1 is SEHNR and CDR2 is FQNEAQ (reference sequence).

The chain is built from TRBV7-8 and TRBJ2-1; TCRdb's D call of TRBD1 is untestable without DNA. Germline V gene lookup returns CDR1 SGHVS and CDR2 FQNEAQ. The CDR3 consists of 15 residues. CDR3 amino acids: CASSLGRGGLFLQFF.

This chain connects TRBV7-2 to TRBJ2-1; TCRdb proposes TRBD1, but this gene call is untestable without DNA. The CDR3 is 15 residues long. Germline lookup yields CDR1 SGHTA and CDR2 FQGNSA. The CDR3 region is CASSTTGAAYNEQFF.

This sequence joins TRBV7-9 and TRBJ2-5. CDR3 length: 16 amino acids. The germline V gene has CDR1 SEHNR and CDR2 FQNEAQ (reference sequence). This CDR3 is CASSLSSYRVGETQYF.

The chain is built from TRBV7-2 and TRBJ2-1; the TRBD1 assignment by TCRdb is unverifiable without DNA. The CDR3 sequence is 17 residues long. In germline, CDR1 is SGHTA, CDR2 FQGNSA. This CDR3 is CASSSRYLAGQYNEQFF.

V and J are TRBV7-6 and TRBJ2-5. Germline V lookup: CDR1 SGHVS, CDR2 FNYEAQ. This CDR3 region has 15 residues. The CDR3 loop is CASSLAGYGVQTQYF.

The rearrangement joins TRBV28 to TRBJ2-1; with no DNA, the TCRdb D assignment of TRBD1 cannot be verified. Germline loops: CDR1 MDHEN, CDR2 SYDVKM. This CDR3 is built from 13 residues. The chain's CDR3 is CASSLLWDAEQFF.

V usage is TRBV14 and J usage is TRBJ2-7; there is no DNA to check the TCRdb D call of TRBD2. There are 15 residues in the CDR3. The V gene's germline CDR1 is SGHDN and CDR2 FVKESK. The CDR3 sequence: CASSPVAGSSYEQYF.

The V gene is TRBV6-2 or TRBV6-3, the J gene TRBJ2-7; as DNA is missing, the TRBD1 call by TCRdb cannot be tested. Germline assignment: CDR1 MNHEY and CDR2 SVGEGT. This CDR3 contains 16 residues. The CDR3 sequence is CASSYPPDRSSYEQYF.

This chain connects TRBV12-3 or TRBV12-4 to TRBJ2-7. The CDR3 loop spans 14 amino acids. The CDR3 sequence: CASSVGGRSDEQYF.

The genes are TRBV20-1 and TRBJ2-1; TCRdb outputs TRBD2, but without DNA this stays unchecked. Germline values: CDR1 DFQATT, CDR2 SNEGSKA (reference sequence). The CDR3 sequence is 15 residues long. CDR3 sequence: CSARNSLADYNEQFF.

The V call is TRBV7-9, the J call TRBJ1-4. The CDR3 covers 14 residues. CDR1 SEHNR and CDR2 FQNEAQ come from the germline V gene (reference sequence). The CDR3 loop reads CASSFKSEEEKLFF.

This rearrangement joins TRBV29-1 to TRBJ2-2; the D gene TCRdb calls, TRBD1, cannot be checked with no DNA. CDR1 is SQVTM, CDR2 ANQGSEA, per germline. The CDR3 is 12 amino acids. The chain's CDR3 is CSAQDSTGELFF.

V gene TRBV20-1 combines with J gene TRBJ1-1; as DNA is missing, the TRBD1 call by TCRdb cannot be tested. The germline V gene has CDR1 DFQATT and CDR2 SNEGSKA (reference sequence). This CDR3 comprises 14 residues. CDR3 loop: CSARPDRLASEAFF.

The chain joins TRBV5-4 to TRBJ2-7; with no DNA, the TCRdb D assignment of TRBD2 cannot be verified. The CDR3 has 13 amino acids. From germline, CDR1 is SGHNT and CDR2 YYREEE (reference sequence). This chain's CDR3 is CASSLGLAGEQYF. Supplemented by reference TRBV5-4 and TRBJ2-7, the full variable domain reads ETGVTQSPTHLIKTRGQQVTLRCSSQSGHNTVSWYQQALGQGPQFIFQYYREEENGRGNFPPRFSGLQFPNYSSELNVNALELDDSALYLCASSLGLAGEQYFGPGTRLTVT.

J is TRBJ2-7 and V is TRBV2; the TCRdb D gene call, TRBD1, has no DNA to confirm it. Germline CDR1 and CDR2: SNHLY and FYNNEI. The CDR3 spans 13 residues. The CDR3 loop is CASSQVPSYEQYF.

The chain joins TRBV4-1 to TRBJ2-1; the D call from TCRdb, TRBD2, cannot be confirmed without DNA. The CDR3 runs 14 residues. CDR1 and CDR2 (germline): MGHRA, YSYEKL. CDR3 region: CASSALAGGGEQFF.

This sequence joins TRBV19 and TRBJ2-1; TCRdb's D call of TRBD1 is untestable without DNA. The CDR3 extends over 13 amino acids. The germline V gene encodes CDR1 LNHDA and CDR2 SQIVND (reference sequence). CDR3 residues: CASSFPTGNEQFF.

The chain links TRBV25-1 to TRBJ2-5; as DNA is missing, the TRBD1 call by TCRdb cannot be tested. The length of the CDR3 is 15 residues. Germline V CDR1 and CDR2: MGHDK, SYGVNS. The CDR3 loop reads CASSEYFGQGETQYF.

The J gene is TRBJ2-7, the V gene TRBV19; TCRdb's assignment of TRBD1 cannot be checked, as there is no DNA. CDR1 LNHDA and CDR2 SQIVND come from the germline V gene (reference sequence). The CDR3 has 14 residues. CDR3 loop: CASSWGGGTYEQYF.

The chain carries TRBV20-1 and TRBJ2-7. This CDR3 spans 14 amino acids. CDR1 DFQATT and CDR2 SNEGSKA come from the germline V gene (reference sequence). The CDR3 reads CSARREGGFDEQYF.

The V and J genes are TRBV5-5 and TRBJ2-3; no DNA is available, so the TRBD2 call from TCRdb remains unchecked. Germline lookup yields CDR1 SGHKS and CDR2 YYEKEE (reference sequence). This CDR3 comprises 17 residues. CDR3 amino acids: CASSLVSSGEYTDTQYF.